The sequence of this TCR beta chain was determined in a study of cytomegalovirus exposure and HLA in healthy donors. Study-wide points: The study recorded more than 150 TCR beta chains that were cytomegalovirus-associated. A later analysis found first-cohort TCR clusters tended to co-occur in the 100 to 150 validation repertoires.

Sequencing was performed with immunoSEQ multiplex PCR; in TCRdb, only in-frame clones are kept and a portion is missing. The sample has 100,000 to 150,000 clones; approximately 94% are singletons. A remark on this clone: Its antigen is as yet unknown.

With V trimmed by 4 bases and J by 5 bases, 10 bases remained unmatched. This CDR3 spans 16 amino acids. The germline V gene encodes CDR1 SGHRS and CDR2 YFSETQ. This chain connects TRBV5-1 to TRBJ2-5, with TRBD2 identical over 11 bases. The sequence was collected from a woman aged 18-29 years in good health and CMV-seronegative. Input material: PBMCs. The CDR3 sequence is CASSTASGGKVETQYF. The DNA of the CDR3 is TGCGCCAGCAGCACTGCTAGCGGGGGGAAGGTTGAGACCCAGTACTTC.